This record looks at one TCR beta chain sequence and its context. Sequencing used immunoSEQ multiplex PCR; TCRdb keeps in-frame clones, though not all of them. The sample has 95,000 to 100,000 clones, roughly 84% seen once. The time point: pretreatment peripheral blood. The data originate from a study of PD-L1 blockade in urothelial cancer. The material sequenced was PBMCs, taken around atezolizumab (anti-PD-L1) treatment. This clonotype originated in a man aged 55 to 70 with urothelial cancer.

The CDR3 here is CASSFTPETGNTIYF. The DNA of the CDR3 is TGCGCCAGCAGCTTTACACCGGAGACTGGAAACACCATATATTTT. The chain links TRBV5-1 to TRBJ1-3; no clear D. In germline, CDR1 is SGHRS, CDR2 YFSETQ. CDR3 length equals 15 residues. V was shortened by 2 bases and J by 2 bases, with 11 bases between the two germline ends.